This TCR beta chain is from a study of multiple sclerosis patients with progressive multifocal leukoencephalopathy. Time point here: time of PML onset. Only in-frame clones appear in the TCRdb table, and some are missing; sequencing was by immunoSEQ multiplex PCR. The repertoire consists of about 30,000 clones, with roughly 87% occurring once and the leading ten covering approximately 3%. From germline, CDR1 is SEHNR and CDR2 FQNEAQ (reference sequence). Deletions cut 4 bases from V and 1 base from J, with 7 bases between. The CDR3 has 13 residues. The specimen was PBMCs, collected from a patient treated with natalizumab. The clonotype was recovered from a human donor with progressive multifocal leukoencephalopathy. The rearrangement uses TRBV7-9 and TRBJ1-1, with D possibly being TRBD1 (5 bases). The CDR3 loop is CASSSRANTEAFF. CDR3 bases: TGTGCCAGCAGCTCCAGGGCGAACACTGAAGCTTTCTTT.